This record looks at one TCR beta chain sequence and its context. This sample is drawn from a study of cytotoxic CD8 clonotypes in ibrutinib-treated CLL. On the study more broadly: After a median around 12 months on treatment (6 to 36), response samples were drawn.

Profiled with immunoSEQ multiplex PCR; TCRdb holds only in-frame clones, not every one. Of about 92,000 clones in the sample, roughly 80% were seen once. The CDR3 contains 18 residues. V lost 0 bases to trimming and J lost 1 base; unmatched junction nucleotides: 3. The V gene's germline CDR1 is SGHRS and CDR2 YFSETQ. V gene TRBV5-1 combines with J gene TRBJ2-6; 11 nucleotides match TRBD1. Sequenced here: PBMCs, sampled after 24 months of ibrutinib treatment. This clonotype was obtained from a human donor with chronic lymphocytic leukemia. The CDR3 DNA reads as TGCGCCAGCAGCTTGGGAGGGACAGGGGGTTCTGGGGCCAACGTCCTGACTTTC. Protein: CASSLGGTGGSGANVLTF.